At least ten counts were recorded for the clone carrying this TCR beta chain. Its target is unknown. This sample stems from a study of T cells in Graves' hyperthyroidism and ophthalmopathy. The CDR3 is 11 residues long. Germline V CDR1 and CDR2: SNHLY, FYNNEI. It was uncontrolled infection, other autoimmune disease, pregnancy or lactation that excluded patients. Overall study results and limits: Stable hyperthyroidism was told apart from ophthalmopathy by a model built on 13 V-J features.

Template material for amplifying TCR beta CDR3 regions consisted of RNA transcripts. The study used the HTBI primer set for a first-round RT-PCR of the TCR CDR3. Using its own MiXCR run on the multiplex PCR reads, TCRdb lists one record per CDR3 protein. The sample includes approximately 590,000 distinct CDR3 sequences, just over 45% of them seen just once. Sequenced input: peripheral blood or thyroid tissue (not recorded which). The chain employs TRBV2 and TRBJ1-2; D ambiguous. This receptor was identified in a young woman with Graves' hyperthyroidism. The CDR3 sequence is CASTSLYGYTF. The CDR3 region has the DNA TGTGCTTCGACTTCCCTATATGGCTACACCTTC. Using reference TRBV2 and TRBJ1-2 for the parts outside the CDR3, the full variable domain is EPEVTQTPSHQVTQMGQEVILRCVPISNHLYFYWYRQILGQKVEFLVSFYNNEISEKSEIFDDQFSVERPDGSNFTLKIRSTKLEDSAMYFCASTSLYGYTFGSGTRLTVV.